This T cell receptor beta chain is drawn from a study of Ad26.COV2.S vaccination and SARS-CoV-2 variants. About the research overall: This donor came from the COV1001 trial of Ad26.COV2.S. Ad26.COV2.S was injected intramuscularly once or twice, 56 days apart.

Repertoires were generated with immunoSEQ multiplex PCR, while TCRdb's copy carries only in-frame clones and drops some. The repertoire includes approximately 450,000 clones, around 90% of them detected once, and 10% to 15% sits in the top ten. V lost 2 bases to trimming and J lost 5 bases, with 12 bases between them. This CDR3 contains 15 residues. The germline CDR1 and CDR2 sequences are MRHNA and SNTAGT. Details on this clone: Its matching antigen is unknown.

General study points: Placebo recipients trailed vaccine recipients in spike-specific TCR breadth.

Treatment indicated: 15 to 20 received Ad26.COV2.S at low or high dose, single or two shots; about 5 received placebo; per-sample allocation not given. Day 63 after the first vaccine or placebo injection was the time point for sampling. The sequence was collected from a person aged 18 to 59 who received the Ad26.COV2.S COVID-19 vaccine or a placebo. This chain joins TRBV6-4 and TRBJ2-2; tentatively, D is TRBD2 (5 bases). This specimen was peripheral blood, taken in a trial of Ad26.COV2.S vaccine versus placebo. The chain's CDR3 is CASSDRVGGTGELFF. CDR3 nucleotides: TGTGCCAGCAGTGACAGGGTAGGAGGAACCGGGGAGCTGTTTTTT.